The sequence of this T cell receptor (beta chain) was determined in a study of CD8+ T cells in alopecia areata. Whole-study findings and limits: Resident alphabeta T-cell populations of normal skin are likewise subject to sequencing in scalp samples. There were many expanded lesional clones persisting in scalp and blood during tofacitinib.

RNA, once extracted, was reverse transcribed into cDNA for use as the sequencing template. Only in-frame clones appear in the TCRdb table, and some are missing; sequencing was by immunoSEQ multiplex PCR. The sample contains over 85,000 clones, around 70% of which appear only once. Specified treatment: oral pan-JAK inhibitor, 5-10 mg twice daily. As regards this clone: The antigen remains unidentified.

The clonotype comes from a human donor with alopecia areata. The source was CD8+ T cells sorted from blood, collected around week 44, from a patient treated with tofacitinib.

The CDR3 region is CASSNQTGYGYTF. The CDR3 coding sequence is TGTGCCAGTAGTAACCAGACAGGCTATGGCTACACCTTC. The V and J genes are TRBV19 and TRBJ1-2, with a possible D match to TRBD1 (6 bases). The CDR3 spans 13 residues. V lost 4 bases and J lost 4, with 10 bases in between. Germline V gene data show CDR1 as LNHDA and CDR2 as SQIVND (reference sequence).